This T cell receptor beta chain is drawn from a study of shared clonotypes between healthy human individuals. Germline CDR1 and CDR2: MGHRA and YSYEKL. V lost 4 bases and J lost 0, with 14 bases in between. This CDR3 comprises 16 residues. Authors' methods: As immunoSEQ supplied junction-only sequences (without quality scores), filtering differed. Generated by immunoSEQ multiplex PCR, the TCRdb table keeps only in-frame clones and is missing some. V and J calls and clone size follow that table, whereas D and trimming were derived from the DNA. This table has about 680,000 clones, around 92% appearing once. Study-level findings and limits: Clonotypes shared by all four donors outscored non-shared clonotypes in generation probability. A few donors held about 4.5% of naive CD4 clonotypes in common.

About this clone: The antigen is not known.

Only CD45RO-negative cells positively selected for CCR7 counted as naive CD8 cells, so terminally differentiated effector memory CD45RA+ cells were excluded. Every contributor of samples was a Caucasian grown-up residing in Nashville, Tennessee. The material sequenced was naive CD8+ T cells sorted from blood. This receptor was identified in a man under 40 in good health. This chain connects TRBV4-1 to TRBJ2-3; D gene unclear. This CDR3 reads CASSPNYADSTDTQYF. As DNA, the CDR3 is TGCGCCAGCAGCCCAAATTATGCGGATAGCACAGATACGCAGTATTTT.